The 23 T cell receptor beta chains in this list originate from one sample, sequenced in a study of cytomegalovirus exposure and HLA in healthy donors. PCR primers comprised 60 Vbeta and 13 Jbeta primers. Sequenced by immunoSEQ multiplex PCR; TCRdb stores in-frame clones only, minus some. The sample yields 200,000 to 250,000 clones, approximately 83% seen once. Input material: PBMCs. The origin of the receptors is a woman between 45 and 60 years old in good health and CMV-seropositive.

This chain joins TRBV4-3 and TRBJ2-5; TRBD2 matches 10 bases. Germline values: CDR1 LGHNA, CDR2 YSLEER. V trimming: 4 bases; J trimming: 3 bases; junction bases outside the gene matches: 5. The CDR3 is made up of 15 amino acids. The CDR3 DNA reads TGCGCCAGCAGCCGGACTCTAGCGGGGGAAGAGACCCAGTACTTC. It encodes CASSRTLAGEETQYF.

This clone was seen once. The rearrangement joins TRBV5-4 to TRBJ1-2, with D possibly TRBD1 on 5 matching bases. The CDR3 loop spans 13 amino acids. Germline V gives CDR1 SGHNT, CDR2 YYREEE (reference sequence). The germline V and J ends were trimmed by 4 bases and 6 bases, with 13 bases remaining between them. DNA for the CDR3: TGTGCCAGCAGCGGGCGGCGCAGGGATGGCTACACCTTC. It encodes CASSGRRRDGYTF.

This chain connects TRBV9 to TRBJ2-1; D remains unclear. Between the trimmed V and J ends, which lost 0 bases and 9 bases, there was a span of 10 bases. The CDR3 loop spans 13 amino acids. Germline V lookup: CDR1 SGDLS, CDR2 YYNGEE. Here the CDR3 DNA reads TGTGCCAGCAGCGTAGACCCCCTCGGTGAGCAGTTCTTC. Protein product: CASSVDPLGEQFF.

V gene TRBV7-2 combines with J gene TRBJ2-2; TRBD2 is a possible D gene (6 bases). CDR3 length: 15 residues. From germline, CDR1 is SGHTA and CDR2 FQGNSA. Trimming left V 5 bases short and J 2 bases short, with 12 bases between. The CDR3 DNA reads TGTGCCAGCAGCGGGGGGAGCGGAAACACCGGGGAGCTGTTTTTT. Translating gives CASSGGSGNTGELFF.

The chain combines TRBV7-9 with TRBJ2-5; D perhaps matches TRBD1 (6 bases). The ends were cut back, 1 base at V and 5 bases at J, with 17 bases in the middle. Germline CDR1 and CDR2: SEHNR and FQNEAQ (reference sequence). This CDR3 has 16 residues. CDR3 nucleotides: TGTGCCAGCAGCTTAGGCCTAACAGGGAACGCGGAGACCCAGTACTTC. Its translation is CASSLGLTGNAETQYF.

The V gene is TRBV5-4, the J gene TRBJ1-2; tentatively, D is TRBD1 (5 bases). This CDR3 is built from 14 residues. Trimming stripped 2 bases from V and 8 bases from J, with 16 bases between. Germline CDR1 reads SGHNT; CDR2 reads YYREEE (reference sequence). The CDR3 loop is CASSFLGEVGGYTF. CDR3 nucleotides: TGTGCCAGCAGCTTCCTAGGGGAGGTGGGGGGCTACACCTTC.

CDR3 in DNA: TGCGCCAGCAGCTCCTTGGGGACAGGACTCAATGGCTACACCTTC. Protein sequence: CASSSLGTGLNGYTF. The chain recombines TRBV4-1 with TRBJ1-2, with TRBD1 identical over 8 bases. V was clipped by 5 bases and J by 6 bases; unmatched bases: 11. The CDR3 is 15 amino acids. Germline V lookup: CDR1 MGHRA, CDR2 YSYEKL.

This clone was recorded once. V usage is TRBV15 and J usage is TRBJ1-3; perhaps TRBD1 as D (6 bases). Per germline, CDR1 LNHNV and CDR2 YYDKDF (reference sequence). The CDR3 is 14 residues long. With 5 bases removed from V and 2 bases from J, the gap between germline ends came to 10 bases. CDR3 in amino acids: CATSPRTAGNTIYF. The DNA of the CDR3 is TGTGCCACCAGCCCCCGGACAGCTGGAAACACCATATATTTT.

The sample holds one count of this clone. The rearrangement links TRBV30 to TRBJ1-3; D may be TRBD1 (6 bases). The CDR3 is 14 residues long. Germline V gene data show CDR1 as GTSNPN and CDR2 as SVGIG (reference sequence). The germline V and J ends were trimmed by 2 bases and 2 bases, with 10 bases remaining between them. The CDR3, as DNA: TGTGCCTGGAGTTTTGGACAGACTGGAAACACCATATATTTT. It encodes CAWSFGQTGNTIYF. Looking up the rest from reference TRBV30 and TRBJ1-3 gives the full variable domain: SQTIHQWPATLVQPVGSPLSLECTVEGTSNPNLYWYRQAAGRGLQLLFYSVGIGQISSEVPQNLSASRPQDRQFILSSKKLLLSDSGFYLCAWSFGQTGNTIYFGEGSWLTVV.

This sequence joins TRBV27 and TRBJ1-1; the D gene is possibly TRBD1 (5 bases). Germline CDR1 and CDR2: MNHEY and SMNVEV (reference sequence). Trimming took off 3 bases at V and 0 bases at J, with 11 bases between the two ends. This CDR3 is built from 15 residues. As DNA, the CDR3 is TGTGCCAGCAGTTTGGGGGGACGGCTGAACACTGAAGCTTTCTTT. It yields the protein CASSLGGRLNTEAFF.

This clone was recorded only once. The V call is TRBV18, the J call TRBJ2-5; 7 bases align to TRBD2. V dropped 4 bases and J dropped 3; count of bases not matched to a gene: 5. The CDR3 consists of 14 residues. Germline V gene data show CDR1 as KGHSH and CDR2 as LQKENI. The CDR3 reads CASSQPGTKETQYF. DNA for the CDR3: TGTGCCAGCTCACAACCGGGGACTAAAGAGACCCAGTACTTC.

This rearrangement joins TRBV7-2 to TRBJ1-1; D uncertain. The V and J ends lost 5 bases and 5 bases respectively, with 15 bases between them. CDR3 size: 14 residues. Germline V gene sequence: CDR1 SGHTA, CDR2 FQGNSA. The CDR3 loop reads CASSPSSDGTEAFF. The CDR3 DNA reads as TGTGCCAGCAGCCCTAGCTCAGACGGAACTGAAGCTTTCTTT.

This clone was found a few times. The rearrangement links TRBV5-1 to TRBJ1-5; 9 bases fit TRBD1. The CDR3 contains 16 residues. CDR1 and CDR2 (germline): SGHRS, YFSETQ. V lost 0 bases and J lost 5; bases outside the gene matches: 6. CDR3 loop: CASSLGPGQGDQPQHF. CDR3 DNA sequence: TGCGCCAGCAGCTTGGGGCCGGGACAGGGTGATCAGCCCCAGCATTTT.

The rearrangement links TRBV6-4 to TRBJ2-3; tentative D call: TRBD2 (5 bases). The CDR3 length is 13 residues. The ends were cut back, 8 bases at V and 0 bases at J, with 9 bases in the middle. Germline values: CDR1 MRHNA, CDR2 SNTAGT. This CDR3 reads CASAAESTDTQYF. The CDR3 bases are TGTGCCAGCGCAGCGGAGAGCACAGATACGCAGTATTTT.

This clone was picked up a small number of times. This chain connects TRBV18 to TRBJ1-6; weak D call: TRBD1 (6 bases). Germline V gene data show CDR1 as KGHSH and CDR2 as LQKENI. This CDR3 region has 15 residues. Trimming shortened V by 2 bases and J by 10 bases, and 15 bases separated the two germline ends. The CDR3: CASSPSPGEESPLHF. The CDR3 DNA follows: TGTGCCAGCTCACCATCCCCAGGGGAAGAGTCACCCCTCCACTTT.

The chain recombines TRBV18 with TRBJ2-1, with a possible D match to TRBD2 (5 bases). The CDR3 loop spans 14 amino acids. The V gene's germline CDR1 is KGHSH and CDR2 LQKENI. V shed 5 bases and J shed 7 bases, with 15 bases lying between them. The CDR3 sequence: CASSSRTGGNEQFF. In DNA form, the CDR3 reads TGTGCCAGCTCATCTCGAACGGGCGGGAATGAGCAGTTCTTC.

The chain recombines TRBV6-5 with TRBJ2-2; unclear D gene. This CDR3 is 14 amino acids long. Trimming removed 7 bases from V and 2 bases from J, with 11 bases in between. Germline V gene data show CDR1 as MNHEY and CDR2 as SVGAGI. The CDR3 loop reads CASTAESNTGELFF. The CDR3 region has the DNA TGTGCCAGCACTGCGGAATCCAACACCGGGGAGCTGTTTTTT.

The chain recombines TRBV19 with TRBJ2-7, with D perhaps TRBD2 (5 bases). Germline V gene sequence: CDR1 LNHDA, CDR2 SQIVND (reference sequence). The V gene lost 6 bases and the J gene lost 2 bases, with 17 bases spanning the gap. The CDR3 runs to 15 residues. CDR3 sequence reads: CASSIKTTGAYEQYF. The CDR3 coding sequence is TGTGCCAGTAGCATTAAGACTACCGGAGCCTACGAGCAGTACTTC.

The V call is TRBV27, the J call TRBJ2-1; D is perhaps TRBD1 (6 bases). CDR1 and CDR2 (germline): MNHEY, SMNVEV (reference sequence). This CDR3 spans 14 amino acids. V was trimmed by 5 bases and J by 12 bases, leaving 20 bases between them. The CDR3 protein is CASSPRTPRGGQFF. In DNA, the CDR3 is TGTGCCAGCAGTCCCCGGACACCCCGAGGGGGGCAGTTCTTC.

This chain connects TRBV27 to TRBJ1-6; no reliable D call. Germline lookup yields CDR1 MNHEY and CDR2 SMNVEV (reference sequence). V lost 3 bases and J 7 bases, leaving 10 bases between the germline ends. The CDR3 runs 14 residues. As DNA, the CDR3 is TGTGCCAGCAGTTTGGTCTTTCGGAATTCACCCCTCCACTTT. This encodes CASSLVFRNSPLHF.

The J gene is TRBJ2-7, the V gene TRBV5-8, with 9 positions matching TRBD1. Germline trimming cut 7 bases from V and 3 bases from J; bases unmatched to any gene: 2. The CDR3 is 12 amino acids. The V gene's germline CDR1 is SGHTS and CDR2 YDEGEE. The CDR3 DNA follows: TGTGCCAGCCGGGACAGGGTCTACGAGCAGTACTTC. Translating it yields CASRDRVYEQYF.

The chain employs TRBV30 and TRBJ1-5; D unresolved. Germline V gene sequence: CDR1 GTSNPN, CDR2 SVGIG (reference sequence). The CDR3 is made up of 16 amino acids. Trimming cost V 0 bases and J 0 bases, with 12 bases left between them. The CDR3 DNA is TGTGCCTGGAGTGTATCCCCATCGGGTAGCAATCAGCCCCAGCATTTT. This encodes CAWSVSPSGSNQPQHF. Full variable domain (missing parts from reference TRBV30 and TRBJ1-5): SQTIHQWPATLVQPVGSPLSLECTVEGTSNPNLYWYRQAAGRGLQLLFYSVGIGQISSEVPQNLSASRPQDRQFILSSKKLLLSDSGFYLCAWSVSPSGSNQPQHFGDGTRLSIL.

J is TRBJ1-5 and V is TRBV28; D perhaps matches TRBD1 (5 bases). This CDR3 region has 16 residues. The V gene lost 5 bases and the J gene lost 1 base, with 15 bases spanning the gap. Germline CDR1 and CDR2: MDHEN and SYDVKM. CDR3 in amino acids: CASSPSGKESNQPQHF. DNA for the CDR3: TGTGCCAGCAGTCCGTCAGGGAAGGAGAGCAATCAGCCCCAGCATTTT.